This is a list of T cell receptor beta chains from one sample in a study of blood T cell repertoires in COVID-19. The method was immunoSEQ multiplex PCR; TCRdb's version includes in-frame clones alone and lacks a portion of them. Among hundreds of thousands of clones listed, around 81% were seen once. Sequenced material: peripheral blood. The receptor set was obtained from a woman at least 80 years old with COVID-19, enrolled during active disease. The CDR3 runs from the conserved cysteine through the conserved F or W. A D gene is named only where the DNA matches it firmly. Where a row states a size, it is once, few, many or the class of an expanded clone; other rows omit it.

TRBD1	NA	TRBV19	TRBJ1-5	TGTGCCAGTAGAAACGACAGGGAAGGGGGCAATCAGCCCCAGCATTTT	CASRNDREGGNQPQHF
NA	NA	TRBV30	TRBJ1-4	TGTGCCTGGAGTCGGGTGGCTAATGAAAAACTGTTTTTT	CAWSRVANEKLFF
TRBD1	NA	TRBV10-3	TRBJ1-2	TGTGCCATCAGTGCACAGGACAGGGCCTATGGCTACACCTTC	CAISAQDRAYGYTF
NA	NA	TRBV2	TRBJ1-2	TGTGCCAGCAGTAGGTCAGGGGATAACTATGGCTACACCTTC	CASSRSGDNYGYTF
NA	few	TRBV4-2	TRBJ1-6	TGTGCCAGCAGCCAAGACTGGGGCGGGAGTTCACCCCTCCACTTT	CASSQDWGGSSPLHF
NA	NA	TRBV7-9	TRBJ1-5	TGTGCCAGCAGCCCAGCCGGGGTTCGGACGCCCCAGCATTTT	CASSPAGVRTPQHF
NA	NA	TRBV5-1	TRBJ1-3	TGCGCCAGCAGCTTGGAAGGGAGGGTATACTCTGGAAACACCATATATTTT	CASSLEGRVYSGNTIYF
TRBD1	NA	TRBV7-3	TRBJ2-1	TGTGCCAGCAGCCCTCGGCAGGGGGCCTACAATGAGCAGTTCTTC	CASSPRQGAYNEQFF
TRBD1	NA	TRBV6-4	TRBJ2-4	TGTGCCAGCAGGGACAGGGAGAACATTCAGTACTTC	CASRDRENIQYF
NA	NA	TRBV12-5	TRBJ2-3	TGTGCTAGTGGTTCTAGTGCAAGCACAGATACGCAGTATTTT	CASGSSASTDTQYF
NA	NA	TRBV3-1/TRBV3-2	TRBJ1-5	TGTGCCAGCAGCCAAGGCTTTGGACTGCATTTT	CASSQGFGLHF
NA	NA	TRBV4-1	TRBJ2-1	TGCGCCAGCAGCCAAAGGGGAGGAAATGAGCAGTTCTTC	CASSQRGGNEQFF
TRBD1	once	TRBV11-2	TRBJ2-7	TGTGCCAGCAGCCAAAGGGGGACAGGGAGCTACGAGCAGTACTTC	CASSQRGTGSYEQYF
NA	NA	TRBV10-3	TRBJ1-2	TGTGCCAACCTAATCAGGTACTATGGCTACACCTTC	CANLIRYYGYTF
TRBD1	NA	TRBV6-5	TRBJ1-5	TGTGCCAGCAGCACAGGGGGTGGCAATCAGCCCCAGCATTTT	CASSTGGGNQPQHF
NA	NA	TRBV5-4	TRBJ1-4	TGTGCCAGCAGCTTCGGCACGAGAGGACAGAGTGAAAAACTGTTTTTT	CASSFGTRGQSEKLFF
TRBD2	NA	TRBV7-2	TRBJ2-3	TGTGCCAGCAGCCGTGGCGGGAGGGGAACCACAGATACGCAGTATTTT	CASSRGGRGTTDTQYF
TRBD1	NA	TRBV7-9	TRBJ1-1	TGTGCCAGCAGTCGTTCTGGACAGGGTCGGGCTGAAGCTTTCTTT	CASSRSGQGRAEAFF
NA	NA	TRBV7-3	TRBJ1-1	TGTGCCAGCAGCTTAAATGGCCGACAGGCTTTCTTT	CASSLNGRQAFF
TRBD2	NA	TRBV11-3	TRBJ2-2	TGTGCCAGCAGCTATGGACTAGCGGGAGGAGGGACCGGGGAGCTGTTTTTT	CASSYGLAGGGTGELFF
TRBD1	NA	TRBV6-5	TRBJ2-7	TGTGCCAGCAGCAGTGGACAGGCCGGTTCCTACGAGCAGTACTTC	CASSSGQAGSYEQYF
TRBD1	NA	TRBV5-1	TRBJ1-3	TGCGCCAGCAGCTGGGGGACAGTTGAAAACACCATATATTTT	CASSWGTVENTIYF
NA	NA	TRBV28	TRBJ1-5	TGTGCCAGCAGGCCTGATACGGTTCAGCCCCAGCATTTT	CASRPDTVQPQHF
NA	NA	TRBV5-1	TRBJ1-2	TGCGCCAGCAGGCAGGGGTCCGATGGCTACACCTTC	CASRQGSDGYTF
TRBD2	once	TRBV27	TRBJ2-3	TGTGCCAGCAGTTCCTCACTACTAGCGGGAGGTTACACAGATACGCAGTATTTT	CASSSSLLAGGYTDTQYF
TRBD2	NA	TRBV5-1	TRBJ2-1	TGCGCCAGCAAAACCCGGACTAGCGGGAGATTCAGCACCTACAATGAGCAGTTCTTC	CASKTRTSGRFSTYNEQFF
TRBD1	NA	TRBV5-6	TRBJ1-2	TGTGCCAGCAGCTACGACAGGGGATTTGGGTCGAACTATGGCTACACCTTC	CASSYDRGFGSNYGYTF
TRBD2	NA	TRBV6-2/TRBV6-3	TRBJ2-2	TGTGCCAGCAGTTCCCTAGCGGGAGGGGACACCGGGGAGCTGTTTTTT	CASSSLAGGDTGELFF
TRBD1	NA	TRBV9	TRBJ1-1	TGTGCCAGCAGCGCAAGACAGGGAACTGAAGCTTTCTTT	CASSARQGTEAFF
NA	once	TRBV12-3/TRBV12-4	TRBJ1-2	TGTGCCAGCAGGTCCCGGGGGTGGAATGGCTACACCTTC	CASRSRGWNGYTF
NA	few	TRBV7-9	TRBJ2-7	TGTGCCAGCAGCTCTCCCTACGAGCAGTACTTC	CASSSPYEQYF
NA	NA	TRBV3-1/TRBV3-2	TRBJ1-2	TGTGCCAGCAGATCGGGGAGGGGGTCCAACTATGGCTACACCTTC	CASRSGRGSNYGYTF
TRBD2	NA	TRBV5-1	TRBJ2-1	TGCGCCAGCAGCTTGAGCGGGACTGCCTACAATGAGCAGTTCTTC	CASSLSGTAYNEQFF
NA	many	TRBV7-6	TRBJ1-6	TGTGCCAGCAGCTTGTCAGGGGACTCACCCCTCCACTTT	CASSLSGDSPLHF
TRBD2	NA	TRBV3-1/TRBV3-2	TRBJ2-1	TGTGCCAGCAGCCAAGAGCCCTACGGGACTAGCGGTTACAATGAGCAGTTCTTC	CASSQEPYGTSGYNEQFF
NA	NA	TRBV14	TRBJ2-3	TGTGCCAGCAGGAGCGGCACTAGCACAGATACGCAGTATTTT	CASRSGTSTDTQYF
TRBD2	NA	TRBV19	TRBJ2-3	TGTGCCAGTAGTATGGCTAGCGGGAGTCGAGATACGCAGTATTTT	CASSMASGSRDTQYF
TRBD1	NA	TRBV18	TRBJ2-7	TGTGCCAGCTCACCAATTAATCCAGGGGGCTACGAGCAGTACTTC	CASSPINPGGYEQYF
TRBD1	NA	TRBV14	TRBJ1-1	TGTGCCAGCAGCGCAGACAGGGTCACTGAAGCTTTCTTT	CASSADRVTEAFF
NA	few	TRBV4-1	TRBJ1-2	TGCGCCAGCAGCCAATACAACCCCGGGGGACGGTTTATGGAGACCTTC	CASSQYNPGGRFMETF
TRBD1	NA	TRBV28	TRBJ1-1	TGTGCCAGCAGTTTACAGGGGGTGATTGCTGAAGCTTTCTTT	CASSLQGVIAEAFF